The present T cell receptor (beta chain) was sequenced within a study of beta chain features in type 1 diabetes. Trimming stripped 8 bases from V and 3 bases from J, with 16 bases between. The CDR3 contains 15 residues. The germline gives CDR1 SGHAT, CDR2 FQNNGV. Expressed TCRB transcripts were sequenced because the isolated RNA had all been reverse transcribed beforehand. Measured with immunoSEQ multiplex PCR; TCRdb has only the in-frame clones, and not every one. This sample has roughly 370,000 clones; more than 11% occur once, and the top ten carry around 0.035%. This chain links TRBV11-2 with TRBJ2-2, with D perhaps matching TRBD1 (5 bases). What was sequenced was naive CD4+ T cells from blood. The sequence derives from a man younger than 45 in good health. In nucleotides, the CDR3 is TGTGCCAGCTCGTTTAGTGACAGCCACACCGGGGAGCTGTTTTTT. Translation gives CASSFSDSHTGELFF.